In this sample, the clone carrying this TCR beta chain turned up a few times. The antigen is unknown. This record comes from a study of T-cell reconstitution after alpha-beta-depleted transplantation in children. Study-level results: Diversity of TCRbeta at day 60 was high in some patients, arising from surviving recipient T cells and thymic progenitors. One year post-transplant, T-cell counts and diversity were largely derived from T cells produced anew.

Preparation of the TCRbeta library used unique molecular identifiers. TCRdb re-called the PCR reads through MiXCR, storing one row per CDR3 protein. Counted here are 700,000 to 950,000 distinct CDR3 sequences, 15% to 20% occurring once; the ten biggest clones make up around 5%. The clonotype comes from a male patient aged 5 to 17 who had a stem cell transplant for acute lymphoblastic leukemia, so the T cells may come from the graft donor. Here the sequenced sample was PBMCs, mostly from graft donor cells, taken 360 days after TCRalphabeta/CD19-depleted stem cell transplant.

Written as DNA, the CDR3 is TGCGCCAGCAAGGTCGTTAATGAGCAGTTCTTC. Its translation: CASKVVNEQFF. V and J are TRBV5-1 and TRBJ2-1, with D hard to call. Trimming shortened V by 6 bases and J by 7 bases, and 8 bases separated the two germline ends. The CDR3 has 11 residues. Germline V gives CDR1 SGHRS, CDR2 YFSETQ.